The 9 T cell receptor beta chains below come from one sample, sequenced in a study of cytomegalovirus exposure and HLA in healthy donors. In the PCR, 60 Vbeta and 13 Jbeta primers were used. Measured with immunoSEQ multiplex PCR; TCRdb has only the in-frame clones, and not every one. The sample has tens of thousands of clones; more than 65% are singletons. The sample taken for sequencing was PBMCs. The receptor set was obtained from a girl between 2 and 10 years old in good health and CMV-seropositive.

The chain employs TRBV7-2 and TRBJ2-3; possible D gene TRBD2, 5 bases. This CDR3 comprises 14 residues. V was cut by 1 base and J by 9 bases, with 14 bases left in between. Per the germline V gene, CDR1 is SGHTA and CDR2 is FQGNSA. CDR3 amino acids: CASSLEVSGWTQYF. In DNA form, the CDR3 reads TGTGCCAGCAGCTTAGAGGTGTCGGGGTGGACGCAGTATTTT.

The chain joins TRBV15 to TRBJ2-4; 10 bases map to TRBD2. The germline V gene encodes CDR1 LNHNV and CDR2 YYDKDF (reference sequence). V dropped 1 base and J dropped 7; count of bases not matched to a gene: 4. The CDR3 has 15 residues. CDR3 sequence: CATSRVQREGNIQYF. The CDR3 DNA follows: TGTGCCACCAGCAGAGTTCAGCGGGAGGGCAACATTCAGTACTTC. Drawing the rest from reference TRBV15 and TRBJ2-4, the complete variable domain is DAMVIQNPRYQVTQFGKPVTLSCSQTLNHNVMYWYQQKSSQAPKLLFHYYDKDFNNEADTPDNFQSRRPNTSFCFLDIRSPGLGDTAMYLCATSRVQREGNIQYFGAGTRLSVL.

The chain employs TRBV7-9 and TRBJ2-7; tentative D call: TRBD2 (5 bases). The CDR3 has 16 residues. V was clipped by 4 bases and J by 5 bases, with 21 bases between them. Germline CDR1 reads SEHNR; CDR2 reads FQNEAQ (reference sequence). CDR3 DNA sequence: TGTGCCAGCAGCTCCCTTTTTGAGGGAGTAGGCAACGAGCAGTACTTC. This encodes CASSSLFEGVGNEQYF.

The chain combines TRBV7-3 with TRBJ1-5; D remains ambiguous. With 2 bases removed from V and 4 bases from J, the gap between germline ends came to 6 bases. The CDR3 spans 13 residues. Germline V gene lookup returns CDR1 SGHTA and CDR2 FQGTGA. CDR3 in amino acids: CASSLEVNQPQHF. The CDR3, as DNA: TGTGCCAGCAGCTTAGAGGTTAATCAGCCCCAGCATTTT.

The chain recombines TRBV12-2 with TRBJ2-5; TRBD2 is the table's D call, not checked against the DNA. TRBV12-2 is shown as a pseudogene. The CDR3 is 15 amino acids. This chain's CDR3 is CAPRGLAGVRETQYF. CDR3 nucleotides: TGTGCACCCCGCGGGCTAGCGGGAGTGCGGGAGACCCAGTACTTC.

The CDR3 DNA follows: TGTGCCATCAGAGAAATGGGGTCACAGGGGGACACCATATATTTT. Translation gives CAIREMGSQGDTIYF. This sequence joins TRBV10-3 and TRBJ1-3; 8 bases match TRBD1. Germline V gives CDR1 ENHRY, CDR2 SYGVKD. Losses at the gene ends were 6 bases for V and 8 bases for J; bases not matched to a gene: 12. The CDR3 covers 15 residues.

This chain connects TRBV6-5 to TRBJ1-5; D is unclear. Germline lookup yields CDR1 MNHEY and CDR2 SVGAGI. The CDR3 sequence is 15 residues long. V was clipped by 2 bases and J by 4 bases, with 12 bases between them. The CDR3 sequence is CASSYDEMRNQPQHF. CDR3 sequence (DNA): TGTGCCAGCAGTTACGATGAAATGAGGAATCAGCCCCAGCATTTT.

The chain has TRBV19 and TRBJ2-6, with 12 positions matching TRBD2. V dropped 6 bases and J dropped 2; count of bases not matched to a gene: 8. The CDR3 has 18 amino acids. Germline values: CDR1 LNHDA, CDR2 SQIVND (reference sequence). CDR3 sequence (DNA): TGTGCCAGTAGCCAATTGACTAGCGGGAGCCCTGGGGCCAACGTCCTGACTTTC. This gives the protein CASSQLTSGSPGANVLTF. The full variable domain, rest sourced from reference TRBV19 and TRBJ2-6, is DGGITQSPKYLFRKEGQNVTLSCEQNLNHDAMYWYRQDPGQGLRLIYYSQIVNDFQKGDIAEGYSVSREKKESFPLTVTSAQKNPTAFYLCASSQLTSGSPGANVLTFGAGSRLTVL.

The chain employs TRBV4-3 and TRBJ1-4; D gene uncertain. This CDR3 has 14 amino acids. With 3 bases removed from V and 6 bases from J, the gap between germline ends came to 11 bases. The germline gives CDR1 LGHNA, CDR2 YSLEER. The CDR3 bases are TGCGCCAGCAGCCAGGTTCGCGGGCATGAAAAACTGTTTTTT. Amino acid sequence: CASSQVRGHEKLFF.